Given below is one TCR beta chain in context. Clones were sequenced by immunoSEQ multiplex PCR, and TCRdb holds only the in-frame ones, with some missing. The sample has approximately 23,000 clones, around 88% seen once; the top ten hold under 9%. The length of the CDR3 is 16 residues. V lost 1 base, J lost 8 bases, and 17 bases lay in between. CDR1 and CDR2 from the germline V gene are SEHNR and FQNEAQ (reference sequence). The data are from a study of T cell changes during pregnancy in multiple sclerosis. The sequencing used CD8+ T cells from peripheral blood mononuclear cells, collected in the first trimester of pregnancy. This chain joins TRBV7-9 and TRBJ1-4; TRBD1 might be the D (5 bases). This receptor was identified in a female donor with multiple sclerosis, enrolled in a pregnancy study. CDR3 sequence reads: CASSLGPGERGEKLFF. CDR3 DNA: TGTGCCAGCAGCTTAGGGCCGGGGGAGAGGGGAGAAAAACTGTTTTTT.